The present entry profiles one TCR beta chain with its context. The source of the sample is a study of Ad26.COV2.S vaccination and SARS-CoV-2 variants. Background on the study: Each vaccinee took Ad26.COV2.S intramuscularly, once or twice 56 days apart.

Treatment denoted: around 19 received Ad26.COV2.S at low or high dose, single or two shots; about 5 received placebo; per-sample allocation not given. Samples came from day 63 after the first vaccine or placebo injection. CDR3 length equals 13 residues. The ends were cut back, 0 bases at V and 7 bases at J, with 7 bases in the middle. From germline, CDR1 is MNHEY and CDR2 SVGAGI. The table came from immunoSEQ multiplex PCR; TCRdb's copy has only in-frame clones and leaves some out. The sample contains 250,000 or so clones, roughly nine tenths of which appear only once. The gene calls are TRBV6-5 and TRBJ2-1; maybe TRBD2 (5 bases). The sample in question was peripheral blood, obtained in a trial of Ad26.COV2.S vaccine versus placebo. The sequence came from a person aged 18 to 59 who received the Ad26.COV2.S COVID-19 vaccine or a placebo. The CDR3, as DNA: TGTGCCAGCAGTTACTCGACGGGAAATGAGCAGTTCTTC. Translated, it gives CASSYSTGNEQFF.